These 14 T cell receptor beta chains came from one sample sequenced in a study of blood T cell repertoires in COVID-19. Method: immunoSEQ multiplex PCR; TCRdb's copy keeps in-frame clones and lacks some. The table has some 250,000 clones, around 79% seen once. The source material was peripheral blood. The receptors were sampled from an elderly woman with acute or convalescent COVID-19.

This chain connects TRBV10-3 to TRBJ1-1, with 12 bases that match TRBD1. Per the germline V gene, CDR1 is ENHRY and CDR2 is SYGVKD. The CDR3 extends over 16 amino acids. V dropped 8 bases and J dropped 2; count of bases not matched to a gene: 9. For the CDR3, the DNA is TGTGCCATCCGGGGGTACGGGACAGGGGGCAACACTGAAGCTTTCTTT. Its protein is CAIRGYGTGGNTEAFF.

The chain couples TRBV18 to TRBJ2-6; perhaps TRBD2 as D (5 bases). The CDR3 extends over 14 amino acids. V was trimmed by 6 bases and J by 0 bases, leaving 6 bases between them. Germline-derived CDR1 and CDR2 are KGHSH and LQKENI. CDR3 in DNA: TGTGCCAGCTCTGGGAGCTCTGGGGCCAACGTCCTGACTTTC. Its protein product is CASSGSSGANVLTF.

This clone was seen once. This chain uses TRBV27 with TRBJ1-4; tentative D call: TRBD1 (6 bases). The CDR3 runs to 14 residues. CDR1 and CDR2 (germline): MNHEY, SMNVEV (reference sequence). The V and J ends lost 5 bases and 7 bases respectively, with 14 bases between them. CDR3 nucleotide sequence: TGTGCCAGCAGTAAACAGGGATTGGGTGAAAAACTGTTTTTT. As protein: CASSKQGLGEKLFF.

The chain uses TRBV6-4 and TRBJ1-1; D not resolved. The CDR3 covers 13 residues. Germline V gives CDR1 MRHNA, CDR2 SNTAGT. V was clipped by 6 bases and J by 1 base, with 9 bases between them. Written as DNA, the CDR3 is TGTGCCAGCAGAATGGGCCCGAACACTGAAGCTTTCTTT. Translated, it gives CASRMGPNTEAFF.

V gene TRBV21-1 combines with J gene TRBJ2-1; the table calls TRBD2, which could not be checked here. TRBV21-1 is a listed pseudogene. The CDR3 is made up of 15 amino acids. The chain's CDR3 is CASSKASGRGNEQFF. In nucleotides, the CDR3 is TGTGCCAGCAGCAAAGCTAGCGGGAGGGGGAATGAGCAGTTCTTC.

The chain couples TRBV19 to TRBJ2-1, with TRBD1 identical over 9 bases. Trimming at V came to 1 base and at J to 4 bases, leaving 8 bases not matched to a gene. The V gene's germline CDR1 is LNHDA and CDR2 SQIVND (reference sequence). The CDR3 sequence is 17 residues long. CDR3 coding DNA: TGTGCCAGTAGTATAGTCACAGGGGGCGCGTCGTACAATGAGCAGTTCTTC. It is translated as CASSIVTGGASYNEQFF.

V usage is TRBV9 and J usage is TRBJ2-5; 11 bases agree with TRBD2. J lost 2 bases, V lost 3 bases, and 3 bases had no gene match. The CDR3 has 15 amino acids. In germline, CDR1 is SGDLS, CDR2 YYNGEE. The CDR3 sequence is CASSARLAGQETQYF. In DNA, the CDR3 is TGTGCCAGCAGCGCCCGACTAGCGGGGCAAGAGACCCAGTACTTC.

The chain uses TRBV3-1 (or the pseudogene TRBV3-2) and TRBJ1-2, with 7 bases aligning to TRBD1. CDR3 length equals 14 residues. The ends lost 4 bases at V and 0 bases at J; junction bases unmatched: 2. CDR1 LGHDT and CDR2 YNNKEL come from the germline V gene (reference sequence). CDR3 loop: CASSPGQTNYGYTF. Written as DNA, the CDR3 is TGTGCCAGCAGCCCGGGACAGACTAACTATGGCTACACCTTC.

V is TRBV6-5 and J is TRBJ2-1; perhaps TRBD2 as D (6 bases). The CDR3 extends over 16 amino acids. Germline V CDR1 and CDR2: MNHEY, SVGAGI. The V and J ends lost 0 bases and 6 bases respectively, with 15 bases between them. The CDR3 sequence: CASSYSSSAGLNEQFF. The CDR3 DNA is TGTGCCAGCAGTTACTCTTCTAGCGCGGGTCTCAATGAGCAGTTCTTC.

The V and J genes are TRBV19 and TRBJ1-1, with D perhaps TRBD1 (5 bases). Germline CDR1 and CDR2: LNHDA and SQIVND (reference sequence). The CDR3 spans 15 residues. With 5 bases removed from V and 2 bases from J, the gap between germline ends came to 15 bases. CDR3 DNA: TGTGCCAGTAGTCCCGACCGACAGAGAAACACTGAAGCTTTCTTT. The encoded protein is CASSPDRQRNTEAFF. The complete variable domain, with remaining parts taken from reference TRBV19 and TRBJ1-1, reads DGGITQSPKYLFRKEGQNVTLSCEQNLNHDAMYWYRQDPGQGLRLIYYSQIVNDFQKGDIAEGYSVSREKKESFPLTVTSAQKNPTAFYLCASSPDRQRNTEAFFGQGTRLTVV.

The V call is TRBV6-5, the J call TRBJ2-3; 8 bases map to TRBD1. The germline V gene has CDR1 MNHEY and CDR2 SVGAGI. CDR3 length: 15 residues. J lost 6 bases, V lost 6 bases, and 11 bases had no gene match. The CDR3 sequence is CASSTGGAGGDTQYF. CDR3 sequence (DNA): TGTGCCAGCAGCACAGGGGGTGCCGGTGGGGATACGCAGTATTTT.

The gene calls are TRBV7-9 and TRBJ1-2, with no clear D. V shed 2 bases and J shed 7 bases, with 8 bases lying between them. The CDR3 runs 12 residues. From germline, CDR1 is SEHNR and CDR2 FQNEAQ (reference sequence). For the CDR3, the DNA is TGTGCCAGCAGCTTAATCGGGAGTGGCTACACCTTC. The encoded protein is CASSLIGSGYTF.

The chain recombines TRBV7-2 with TRBJ1-4, with a possible D match to TRBD1 (6 bases). Per germline, CDR1 SGHTA and CDR2 FQGNSA. The CDR3 is made up of 17 amino acids. The ends were cut back, 5 bases at V and 0 bases at J, with 16 bases in the middle. The CDR3 sequence: CASSRLRGGSTNEKLFF. Here the CDR3 DNA reads TGTGCCAGCAGCCGGCTTAGGGGGGGGTCAACTAATGAAAAACTGTTTTTT.

There are a few counts of this clone. The CDR3 region is CASSYSQQAGNTIYF. The CDR3 region has the DNA TGTGCCAGCAGTTACTCACAGCAAGCTGGAAACACCATATATTTT. J is TRBJ1-3 and V is TRBV6-5; D remains unclear. V was cut by 0 bases and J by 2 bases, with 8 bases left in between. This CDR3 region has 15 residues. Germline V CDR1 and CDR2: MNHEY, SVGAGI.